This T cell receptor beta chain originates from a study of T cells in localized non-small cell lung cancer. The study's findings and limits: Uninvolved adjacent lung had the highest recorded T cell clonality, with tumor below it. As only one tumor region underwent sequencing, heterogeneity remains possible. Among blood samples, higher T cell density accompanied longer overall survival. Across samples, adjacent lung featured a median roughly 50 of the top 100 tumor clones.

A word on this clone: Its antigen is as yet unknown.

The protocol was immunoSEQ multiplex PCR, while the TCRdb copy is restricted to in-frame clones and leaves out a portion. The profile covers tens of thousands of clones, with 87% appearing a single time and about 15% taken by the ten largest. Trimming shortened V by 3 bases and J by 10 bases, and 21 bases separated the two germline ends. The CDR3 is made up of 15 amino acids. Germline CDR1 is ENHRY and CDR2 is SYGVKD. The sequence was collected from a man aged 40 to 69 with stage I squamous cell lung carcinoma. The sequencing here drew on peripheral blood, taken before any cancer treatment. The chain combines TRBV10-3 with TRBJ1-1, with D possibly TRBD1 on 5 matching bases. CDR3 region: CAISEGGAGVTAAFF. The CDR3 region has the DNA TGTGCCATCAGTGAAGGAGGGGCGGGGGTTACAGCAGCTTTCTTT.